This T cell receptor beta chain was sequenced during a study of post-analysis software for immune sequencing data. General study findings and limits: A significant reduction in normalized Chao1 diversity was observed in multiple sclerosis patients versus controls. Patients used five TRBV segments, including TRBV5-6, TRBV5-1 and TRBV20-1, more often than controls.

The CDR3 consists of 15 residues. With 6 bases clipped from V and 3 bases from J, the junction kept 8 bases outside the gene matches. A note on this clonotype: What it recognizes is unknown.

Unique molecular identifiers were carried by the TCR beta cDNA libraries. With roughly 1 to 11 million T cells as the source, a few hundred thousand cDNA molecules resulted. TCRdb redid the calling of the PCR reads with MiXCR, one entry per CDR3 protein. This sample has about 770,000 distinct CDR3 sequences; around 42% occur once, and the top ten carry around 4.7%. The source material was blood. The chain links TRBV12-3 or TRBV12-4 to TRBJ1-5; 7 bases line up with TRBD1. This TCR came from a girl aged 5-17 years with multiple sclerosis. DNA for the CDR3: TGTGCCAGCAGCGGGTGGGACAGTACCAATCAGCCCCAGCATTTT. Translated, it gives CASSGWDSTNQPQHF.